This TCR beta chain was observed in a study of blood T cell repertoires in COVID-19. This CDR3 region has 14 residues. CDR1 ENHRY and CDR2 SYGVKD come from the germline V gene. V was pared by 2 bases and J by 5 bases, with 10 bases between. How the authors handled the data: Cell counts per sample came from amplifying reference gene primers. Assay used: immunoSEQ multiplex PCR; TCRdb lists only in-frame clones, some missing. D and trimming come from the DNA, and the V and J calls and clone size come from that table. The sample includes 130,000 to 150,000 clones, 80% to 90% of them seen just once. The source of this sequence is a woman between 45 and 65 years old with active or convalescent COVID-19. V gene TRBV10-3 combines with J gene TRBJ2-1; D is unresolved. Sequenced input: peripheral blood. This chain's CDR3 is CAISERGTNNEQFF. DNA of the CDR3: TGTGCCATCAGTGAGCGCGGTACGAACAATGAGCAGTTCTTC.